Described below is a single T cell receptor beta chain sequence and its context. This sample was included in a study of blood T cell repertoires in COVID-19. Study-level background: Nucleic acid was either cDNA or gDNA, and it came from T cells, B-cell-depleted T cells, or PBMCs.

In germline, CDR1 is KGHSH, CDR2 LQKENI. The CDR3 is made up of 17 amino acids. V was pared by 2 bases and J by 5 bases, with 8 bases of the junction left unmatched. In the original workflow: Reference gene primer amplification gave estimated nucleated cell counts. Some clones are missing from TCRdb's copy, which holds only in-frame ones; the method was immunoSEQ multiplex PCR. The V and J calls and clone size were taken over from that table, and D and trimming were inferred from the DNA. The table has approximately 130,000 clones, about 76% seen once. This sequence was found in a man of 80 years or more with acute or convalescent COVID-19. The sequencing sample was made of peripheral blood. The chain joins TRBV18 to TRBJ2-5, with TRBD2 identical over 13 bases. The CDR3: CASSPVRLAGGRETQYF. The CDR3 DNA sequence: TGTGCCAGCTCACCAGTGAGACTAGCGGGGGGAAGGGAGACCCAGTACTTC.